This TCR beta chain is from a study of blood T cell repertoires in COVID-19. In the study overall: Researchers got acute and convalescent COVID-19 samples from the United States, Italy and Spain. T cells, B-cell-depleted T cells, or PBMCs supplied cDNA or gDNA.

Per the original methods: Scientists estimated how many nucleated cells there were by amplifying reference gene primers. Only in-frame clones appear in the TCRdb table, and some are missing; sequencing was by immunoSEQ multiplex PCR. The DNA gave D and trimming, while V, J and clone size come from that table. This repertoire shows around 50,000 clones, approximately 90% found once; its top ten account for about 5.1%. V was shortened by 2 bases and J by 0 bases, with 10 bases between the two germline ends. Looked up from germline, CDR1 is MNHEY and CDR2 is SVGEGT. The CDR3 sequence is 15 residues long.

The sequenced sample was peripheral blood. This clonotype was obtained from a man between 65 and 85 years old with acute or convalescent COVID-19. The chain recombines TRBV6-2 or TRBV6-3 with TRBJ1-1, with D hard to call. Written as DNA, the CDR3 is TGTGCCAGCAGTTACAGGCGGGGTATGAACACTGAAGCTTTCTTT. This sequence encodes CASSYRRGMNTEAFF.